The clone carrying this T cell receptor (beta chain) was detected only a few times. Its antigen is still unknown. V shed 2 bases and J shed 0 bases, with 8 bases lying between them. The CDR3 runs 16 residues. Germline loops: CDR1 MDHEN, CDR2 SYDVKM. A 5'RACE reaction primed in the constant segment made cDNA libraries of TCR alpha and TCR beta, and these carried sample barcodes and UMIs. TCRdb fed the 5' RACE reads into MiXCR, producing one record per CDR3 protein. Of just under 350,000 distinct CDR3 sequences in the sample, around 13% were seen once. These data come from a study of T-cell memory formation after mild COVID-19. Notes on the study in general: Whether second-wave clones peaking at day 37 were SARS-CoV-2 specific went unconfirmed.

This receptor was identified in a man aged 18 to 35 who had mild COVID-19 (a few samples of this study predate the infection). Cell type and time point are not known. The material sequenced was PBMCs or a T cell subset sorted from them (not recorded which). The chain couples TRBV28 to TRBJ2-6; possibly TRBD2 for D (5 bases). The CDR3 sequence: CASSLRGYSGANVLTF. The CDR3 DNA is TGTGCCAGCAGTTTACGGGGATACTCTGGGGCCAACGTCCTGACTTTC.